Shown below are 22 T cell receptor beta chains from a single sample sequenced in a study of T cell changes during pregnancy in multiple sclerosis. Profiling relied on immunoSEQ multiplex PCR, and the TCRdb table lists in-frame clones only, not all of them. The top ten clones hold roughly 0.93% of a sample with 65,000 to 95,000 clones, over 85% of them seen once. The input for sequencing was peripheral blood, taken in the second trimester of pregnancy. These TCRs come from a female donor in good health, enrolled as a control in a pregnancy study.

This clone was seen once. This rearrangement joins TRBV27 to TRBJ1-1, with TRBD1 as a possible D gene (5 bases). Germline CDR1 reads MNHEY; CDR2 reads SMNVEV (reference sequence). The V and J ends lost 7 bases and 4 bases respectively, with 13 bases between them. CDR3 size: 13 residues. The CDR3 coding sequence is TGTGCCAGCAAACCCGGGGGGGGCACTGAAGCTTTCTTT. It specifies CASKPGGGTEAFF.

This clone was seen just once. The CDR3 protein is CASSKGLAGAEQYF. The CDR3 coding sequence is TGTGCCAGCAGTAAGGGCCTAGCGGGAGCCGAGCAGTACTTC. The chain links TRBV27 to TRBJ2-7; 10 bases fit TRBD2. V shed 5 bases, J shed 6 bases, and the junction held 7 bases outside the gene matches. Germline CDR1 reads MNHEY; CDR2 reads SMNVEV (reference sequence). The CDR3 consists of 14 residues.

This rearrangement joins TRBV28 to TRBJ2-7; 10 positions match TRBD1. This CDR3 is 13 amino acids long. Germline CDR1 reads MDHEN; CDR2 reads SYDVKM. The ends lost 5 bases at V and 2 bases at J; junction bases unmatched: 0. CDR3 region: CASSGTGAYEQYF. For the CDR3, the DNA is TGTGCCAGCAGTGGGACAGGGGCCTACGAGCAGTACTTC.

Note on this clone: Other DNA sequences in the same sample also yield this CDR3. This chain links TRBV5-5 with TRBJ2-3; 7 bases match TRBD1. V gave up 2 bases and J gave up 2 bases; unmatched junction bases: 2. The germline V gene encodes CDR1 SGHKS and CDR2 YYEKEE (reference sequence). This CDR3 spans 14 amino acids. The CDR3 bases are TGTGCCAGCAGCTTAGGGACAGCCACAGATACGCAGTATTTT. It specifies CASSLGTATDTQYF.

The CDR3 nucleotides read TGTGCCAGCAGTCTGACAGGGAAGGGAATTTCGGAGCAGTTCTTC. Its translation is CASSLTGKGISEQFF. V and J are TRBV2 and TRBJ2-1, with 7 bases identical to TRBD1. Germline V gene sequence: CDR1 SNHLY, CDR2 FYNNEI. The CDR3 spans 15 residues. Trimming took 5 bases from V and 10 from J; bases not matched to a gene: 14.

The chain recombines TRBV11-2 with TRBJ2-5; 9 positions agree with TRBD2. The CDR3 contains 16 residues. The germline V gene encodes CDR1 SGHAT and CDR2 FQNNGV. Trimming took 0 bases from V and 5 from J; bases not matched to a gene: 7. CDR3 region: CASSLEGGGVKETQYF. The CDR3 coding sequence is TGTGCCAGCAGCTTAGAGGGCGGGGGGGTTAAGGAGACCCAGTACTTC.

This chain joins TRBV5-1 and TRBJ2-5; a weak D match, TRBD1 (5 bases). The V and J ends lost 5 bases and 0 bases respectively, with 8 bases between them. The germline V gene has CDR1 SGHRS and CDR2 YFSETQ. The CDR3 loop spans 13 amino acids. The CDR3 sequence is CASSSDNQETQYF. The CDR3 DNA is TGCGCCAGCAGTTCGGACAACCAAGAGACCCAGTACTTC.

V gene TRBV6-1 combines with J gene TRBJ1-1, with a weak D call TRBD1 (5 bases). Germline lookup yields CDR1 MNHNS and CDR2 SASEGT. The CDR3 is 13 residues long. The germline V and J ends were trimmed by 0 bases and 7 bases, with 9 bases remaining between them. In DNA form, the CDR3 reads TGTGCCAGCAGTGAAGCGAAAGGGGTTGAAGCTTTCTTT. Protein: CASSEAKGVEAFF.

V is TRBV6-6 and J is TRBJ1-5; 9 bases align to TRBD1. Germline trimming cut 7 bases from V and 9 bases from J; bases unmatched to any gene: 4. From germline, CDR1 is MNHNY and CDR2 SVGAGI (reference sequence). This CDR3 has 12 residues. CDR3 protein: CASTLGQGPQHF. The DNA for the CDR3 is TGTGCCAGCACATTGGGACAGGGGCCCCAGCATTTT.

The chain has TRBV7-9 and TRBJ2-7; TRBD1 matches 11 bases. The CDR3 runs to 15 residues. CDR1 is SEHNR, CDR2 FQNEAQ, per germline (reference sequence). V gave up 5 bases and J gave up 2 bases; unmatched junction bases: 5. The DNA for the CDR3 is TGTGCCAGCAGCGGGGGGACAGGGGGAACCTACGAGCAGTACTTC. Translating it yields CASSGGTGGTYEQYF.

The V call is TRBV6-4, the J call TRBJ2-2, with TRBD1 as a possible D gene (6 bases). The length of the CDR3 is 12 residues. CDR1 and CDR2 (germline): MRHNA, SNTAGT. Between the trimmed V and J ends, which lost 9 bases and 5 bases, there was a span of 10 bases. CDR3 in amino acids: CASDRGTGELFF. For the CDR3, the DNA is TGTGCCAGTGATAGGGGGACCGGGGAGCTGTTTTTT.

This clone was recorded once. The chain is built from TRBV2 and TRBJ1-4, with D hard to call. Per germline, CDR1 SNHLY and CDR2 FYNNEI. Trimming removed 5 bases from V and 0 bases from J, with 7 bases in between. This CDR3 is built from 14 residues. The CDR3 nucleotides read TGTGCCAGCAGTCCGGGTGCAACTAATGAAAAACTGTTTTTT. Residues: CASSPGATNEKLFF.

CDR3 residues: CASSSGGHFYEQYF. The DNA of the CDR3 is TGTGCCAGCAGCTCGGGGGGCCATTTCTACGAGCAGTACTTC. This chain connects TRBV7-8 to TRBJ2-7; weak D call: TRBD2 (7 bases). With 4 bases removed from V and 3 bases from J, the gap between germline ends came to 13 bases. This CDR3 has 14 amino acids. Germline lookup yields CDR1 SGHVS and CDR2 FQNEAQ.

This chain uses TRBV10-3 with TRBJ1-5; D gene uncertain. The germline CDR1 and CDR2 sequences are ENHRY and SYGVKD. CDR3 size: 17 residues. V lost 0 bases and J 0 bases, leaving 12 bases between the germline ends. In DNA, the CDR3 is TGTGCCATCAGTGAGTCGAGGGCCGTCGATAGCAATCAGCCCCAGCATTTT. It yields the protein CAISESRAVDSNQPQHF.

The V gene is TRBV28, the J gene TRBJ1-5; D call uncertain. Germline loops: CDR1 MDHEN, CDR2 SYDVKM. V was cut by 6 bases and J by 7 bases, with 22 bases left in between. The CDR3 spans 16 residues. CDR3 nucleotides: TGTGCCAGCAGCCCCCCTGAGCGCATCGCTGGACAGCCCCAGCATTTT. It translates to CASSPPERIAGQPQHF.

The chain uses TRBV4-1 and TRBJ2-3; 7 bases match TRBD2. Germline values: CDR1 MGHRA, CDR2 YSYEKL. Unmatched junction bases numbered 0, after V lost 4 bases and J lost 2 bases. CDR3 length equals 13 residues. The CDR3 DNA reads TGCGCCAGCAGCCGGGACTACACAGATACGCAGTATTTT. It codes for CASSRDYTDTQYF.

J is TRBJ2-2 and V is TRBV5-6; 8 positions match TRBD2. With V trimmed by 4 bases and J by 7 bases, 15 bases remained unmatched. The germline gives CDR1 SGHDT, CDR2 YYEEEE. CDR3 length: 17 amino acids. As DNA, the CDR3 is TGTGCCAGCAGCCAAGCCGGGACTAGTAGTCCTGACGGGGAGCTGTTTTTT. This codes for CASSQAGTSSPDGELFF.

This clone was recorded once. This rearrangement joins TRBV10-3 to TRBJ2-5, with D unclear. This CDR3 contains 11 residues. V was clipped by 10 bases and J by 5 bases, with 11 bases between them. The germline gives CDR1 ENHRY, CDR2 SYGVKD. The CDR3 region is CASSYAETQYF. The CDR3 region has the DNA TGTGCCAGCTCCTACGCTGAGACCCAGTACTTC.

The chain carries TRBV19 and TRBJ2-1; 7 nucleotides line up with TRBD1. With 7 bases clipped from V and 5 bases from J, the junction kept 11 bases outside the gene matches. Germline CDR1 is LNHDA and CDR2 is SQIVND (reference sequence). The CDR3 is 15 amino acids. CDR3 DNA sequence: TGTGCCAGTACCCTGACAGGGAACATCCACAATGAGCAGTTCTTC. Its translation: CASTLTGNIHNEQFF.

This clone was observed a handful of times. The V call is TRBV30, the J call TRBJ1-1; a weak D match, TRBD1 (6 bases). This CDR3 comprises 14 residues. Trimming removed 5 bases at V and 1 base at J, with 14 bases between. CDR1 and CDR2 from the germline V gene are GTSNPN and SVGIG (reference sequence). CDR3 loop: CAWALGAGNTEAFF. The CDR3 DNA reads as TGTGCCTGGGCTCTGGGGGCAGGGAACACTGAAGCTTTCTTT.

This chain joins TRBV4-1 and TRBJ1-5, with 11 bases matching TRBD1. The V segment lost 4 bases and the J segment 7 bases; nucleotides outside the gene matches: 3. Germline-derived CDR1 and CDR2 are MGHRA and YSYEKL. The CDR3 is 14 residues long. The DNA for the CDR3 is TGCGCCAGCAGCCTCCGGGACAGGGGGCAGCCCCAGCATTTT. It specifies CASSLRDRGQPQHF.

V and J are TRBV11-2 and TRBJ2-1; possible D gene TRBD1, 6 bases. Trimming pared 5 bases from V and 12 bases from J, leaving 17 bases between. The germline V gene encodes CDR1 SGHAT and CDR2 FQNNGV. This CDR3 has 13 amino acids. The DNA of the CDR3 is TGTGCCAGCAGCGATACTCTGGACAGAAGGCAGTTCTTC. Its translation: CASSDTLDRRQFF.